The 21 T cell receptor beta chains below come from one sample, sequenced in a study of shared clonotypes between healthy human individuals. Method: immunoSEQ multiplex PCR; TCRdb's copy keeps in-frame clones and lacks some. The sample has about 820,000 clones; around 92% are singletons. CD8 cells regarded as naive lacked CD45RO, were positively chosen for CCR7, and omitted terminally differentiated effector memory CD45RA+ cells. Input material: naive CD8+ T cells sorted from blood. These receptors came from a man aged 25 to 40 in good health.

In this sample, this clone turned up once. The chain links TRBV27 to TRBJ2-2, with unresolved D. Germline loops: CDR1 MNHEY, CDR2 SMNVEV (reference sequence). Trimming took off 1 base at V and 0 bases at J, with 9 bases between the two ends. This CDR3 comprises 16 residues. The chain's CDR3 is CASSLLGGPNTGELFF. CDR3 coding DNA: TGTGCCAGCAGTTTATTGGGCGGCCCGAACACCGGGGAGCTGTTTTTT.

On this clone: It may be a read error: a sequence one base away is much more abundant. Other DNA sequences in this specimen translate into the identical CDR3. This rearrangement joins TRBV5-5 to TRBJ2-7; D call uncertain. From germline, CDR1 is SGHKS and CDR2 YYEKEE (reference sequence). The CDR3 runs 11 residues. Trimming pared 0 bases from V and 3 bases from J, leaving 1 base between. The CDR3 here is CASSLGYEQYF. CDR3 nucleotide sequence: TGTGCCAGCAGCTTGGGCTACGAGCAGTACTTC. Looking up the rest from reference TRBV5-5 and TRBJ2-7 gives the full variable domain: DAGVTQSPTHLIKTRGQQVTLRCSPISGHKSVSWYQQVLGQGPQFIFQYYEKEERGRGNFPDRFSARQFPNYSSELNVNALLLGDSALYLCASSLGYEQYFGPGTRLTVT.

This clone was picked up one time. This same CDR3 is encoded by further DNA sequences in the sample. The rearrangement uses TRBV4-1 and TRBJ2-7; D ambiguous. The CDR3 totals 14 residues. Germline V CDR1 and CDR2: MGHRA, YSYEKL. V shed 0 bases and J shed 0 bases, with 6 bases lying between them. CDR3 residues: CASSQESSSYEQYF. Here the CDR3 DNA reads TGCGCCAGCAGCCAAGAATCCAGCTCCTACGAGCAGTACTTC.

The chain uses TRBV28 and TRBJ1-1, with 10 bases lining up with TRBD1. This CDR3 region has 16 residues. Germline-derived CDR1 and CDR2 are MDHEN and SYDVKM. The junction had 9 bases not matched to a gene; V was cut back by 4 bases and J by 4 bases. CDR3 nucleotides: TGTGCCAGCAGTTCCATCCCGGGACAGGGGCTCACTGAAGCTTTCTTT. This translates into CASSSIPGQGLTEAFF.

The chain links TRBV21-1 to TRBJ2-1; TRBD2 is the table's D call, not checked against the DNA. TRBV21-1 is an annotated pseudogene. The CDR3 has 16 amino acids. This CDR3 is CASSSQLAGGQNEQFF. CDR3 bases: TGTGCCAGCAGCTCGCAGCTAGCGGGAGGCCAGAATGAGCAGTTCTTC.

The J gene is TRBJ2-3, the V gene TRBV7-8; 8 bases are shared with TRBD1. With V trimmed by 5 bases and J by 2 bases, 9 bases remained unmatched. This CDR3 has 16 residues. Germline loops: CDR1 SGHVS, CDR2 FQNEAQ. The CDR3 bases are TGTGCCAGCAGCGAGACCCGGACAGGGACCACAGATACGCAGTATTTT. Its protein product is CASSETRTGTTDTQYF.

The chain uses TRBV28 and TRBJ2-5, with D perhaps given as TRBD1 or TRBD2 (5 bases each). Near its end, the DNA agrees better with TRBJ2-7, so the J call may be wrong. Per the germline V gene, CDR1 is MDHEN and CDR2 is SYDVKM. This CDR3 has 14 amino acids. The DNA for the CDR3 is TGTGCCAGCAGCTCCCGGGGACGCTCCTACGAGCAGTACTTC. Translation: CASSSRGRSYEQYF.

There are a few counts of this clone. The sample contains more than one DNA sequence encoding this CDR3. The genes are TRBV7-9 and TRBJ2-1, with D hard to call. Germline V gene lookup returns CDR1 SEHNR and CDR2 FQNEAQ (reference sequence). The V end lost 2 bases, the J end lost 6 bases, and 5 bases lay between the germline ends. The CDR3 extends over 12 amino acids. The CDR3 DNA follows: TGTGCCAGCAGCTTAACCCCCAATGAGCAGTTCTTC. Amino acid sequence: CASSLTPNEQFF.

This clone appeared a few times. Other DNA sequences in this sample translate to the same CDR3. V usage is TRBV27 and J usage is TRBJ2-7; the match to TRBD2 covers 11 bases. V lost 6 bases, J lost 2 bases, and 3 bases stayed unmatched. CDR1 and CDR2 (germline): MNHEY, SMNVEV (reference sequence). The CDR3 runs to 14 residues. CDR3: CASRPGLAAYEQYF. The DNA for the CDR3 is TGTGCCAGCAGACCGGGACTAGCGGCCTACGAGCAGTACTTC.

The chain joins TRBV6-6 to TRBJ2-2; 8 nucleotides match TRBD1. This CDR3 is 16 amino acids long. V lost 6 bases to trimming and J lost 2 bases; unmatched junction nucleotides: 8. Germline assignment: CDR1 MNHNY and CDR2 SVGAGI (reference sequence). The CDR3 is CASSSRQGFNTGELFF. CDR3 DNA: TGTGCCAGCAGCTCCCGACAGGGGTTTAACACCGGGGAGCTGTTTTTT.

The genes are TRBV7-2 and TRBJ2-1, with D maybe TRBD1 (5 bases). CDR1 and CDR2 from the germline V gene are SGHTA and FQGNSA. Trimming removed 1 base from V and 9 bases from J, with 13 bases in between. CDR3 length: 14 residues. The CDR3 DNA reads as TGTGCCAGCAGCTTAGTGACAGCCTTCGGTGAGCAGTTCTTC. The encoded protein is CASSLVTAFGEQFF. The full variable domain, completed using reference TRBV7-2 and TRBJ2-1, is GAGVSQSPSNKVTEKGKDVELRCDPISGHTALYWYRQSLGQGLEFLIYFQGNSAPDKSGLPSDRFSAERTGGSVSTLTIQRTQQEDSAVYLCASSLVTAFGEQFFGPGTRLTVL.

This clone came up once. The V call is TRBV7-9, the J call TRBJ2-7; possibly TRBD2 for D (6 bases). The CDR3 totals 15 residues. The V and J ends lost 1 base and 2 bases respectively, with 12 bases between them. Looked up from germline, CDR1 is SEHNR and CDR2 is FQNEAQ (reference sequence). The DNA of the CDR3 is TGTGCCAGCAGCTTAGAGACTAGTCCTACCTACGAGCAGTACTTC. It is translated as CASSLETSPTYEQYF.

This chain links TRBV4-3 with TRBJ2-7; 8 positions match TRBD1. CDR3 length: 13 amino acids. CDR1 LGHNA and CDR2 YSLEER come from the germline V gene. The junction had 3 bases not matched to a gene; V was cut back by 5 bases and J by 3 bases. CDR3 sequence reads: CASSFDRGYEQYF. DNA for the CDR3: TGCGCCAGCAGCTTCGACAGGGGCTACGAGCAGTACTTC.

V usage is TRBV19 and J usage is TRBJ1-1; D may be TRBD1 (5 bases). V was trimmed by 3 bases and J by 1 base, leaving 9 bases between them. Per the germline V gene, CDR1 is LNHDA and CDR2 is SQIVND (reference sequence). The CDR3 sequence is 14 residues long. The CDR3 sequence: CASSIPGTNTEAFF. The CDR3 DNA is TGTGCCAGTAGTATCCCGGGGACGAACACTGAAGCTTTCTTT. The full variable domain, its missing parts supplied by reference TRBV19 and TRBJ1-1, is DGGITQSPKYLFRKEGQNVTLSCEQNLNHDAMYWYRQDPGQGLRLIYYSQIVNDFQKGDIAEGYSVSREKKESFPLTVTSAQKNPTAFYLCASSIPGTNTEAFFGQGTRLTVV.

The J gene is TRBJ2-5, the V gene TRBV30; 7 nucleotides match TRBD2. With 2 bases clipped from V and 4 bases from J, the junction kept 1 base outside the gene matches. The CDR3 loop spans 12 amino acids. Germline assignment: CDR1 GTSNPN and CDR2 SVGIG (reference sequence). The CDR3 DNA reads as TGTGCCTGGAGTAGGGAGGGAGAGACCCAGTACTTC. As protein: CAWSREGETQYF. Complete variable domain (other parts from reference TRBV30 and TRBJ2-5): SQTIHQWPATLVQPVGSPLSLECTVEGTSNPNLYWYRQAAGRGLQLLFYSVGIGQISSEVPQNLSASRPQDRQFILSSKKLLLSDSGFYLCAWSREGETQYFGPGTRLLVL.

This chain connects TRBV4-2 to TRBJ2-2; 8 nucleotides agree with TRBD2. This CDR3 is built from 16 residues. CDR1 is LGHNA, CDR2 YNFKEQ, per germline. The trim removed 1 base at V and 4 bases at J, leaving 5 bases unmatched. The CDR3 nucleotides read TGTGCCAGCAGCCAAGGGGTTAGCGGGATCACCGGGGAGCTGTTTTTT. This translates into CASSQGVSGITGELFF.

The rearrangement links TRBV30 to TRBJ1-1; 10 nucleotides align to TRBD1. The length of the CDR3 is 14 residues. Trimming cost V 8 bases and J 9 bases; bases outside gene matches: 15. In germline, CDR1 is GTSNPN, CDR2 SVGIG (reference sequence). DNA of the CDR3: TGTGCCCGTGACAGGGGGCCGGAAAGAGTTAAAGCTTTCTTT. Amino acids: CARDRGPERVKAFF.

As for this clone: The sample carries other DNA sequences with the same CDR3. The chain carries TRBV5-1 and TRBJ2-7; D uncertain. With 1 base removed from V and 3 bases from J, the gap between germline ends came to 8 bases. The CDR3 has 13 residues. Germline V CDR1 and CDR2: SGHRS, YFSETQ. The CDR3 is CASSLSTYYEQYF. The CDR3 DNA follows: TGCGCCAGCAGCTTGTCCACCTACTACGAGCAGTACTTC. The complete variable domain, with remaining parts taken from reference TRBV5-1 and TRBJ2-7, reads KAGVTQTPRYLIKTRGQQVTLSCSPISGHRSVSWYQQTPGQGLQFLFEYFSETQRNKGNFPGRFSGRQFSNSRSEMNVSTLELGDSALYLCASSLSTYYEQYFGPGTRLTVT.

The chain has TRBV6-1 and TRBJ2-2; 8 nucleotides line up with TRBD1. Germline trimming cut 4 bases from V and 5 bases from J; bases unmatched to any gene: 18. This CDR3 is built from 19 residues. The germline V gene has CDR1 MNHNS and CDR2 SASEGT. The CDR3 loop is CASSAQPPGTGLSTGELFF. In DNA form, the CDR3 reads TGTGCCAGCAGTGCACAGCCCCCCGGGACAGGATTATCAACCGGGGAGCTGTTTTTT.

This clone occurred once. The chain uses TRBV14 and TRBJ2-3, with D possibly TRBD2 on 6 matching bases. The V end lost 1 base, the J end lost 11 bases, and 22 bases lay between the germline ends. The CDR3 is 16 residues long. Germline V gene sequence: CDR1 SGHDN, CDR2 FVKESK. CDR3 in amino acids: CASSQVETGVELLQYF. The CDR3 region has the DNA TGTGCCAGCAGCCAAGTAGAAACGGGAGTGGAGCTTTTGCAGTATTTT.

The rearrangement uses TRBV6-6 and TRBJ2-1; perhaps D is TRBD1 or TRBD2 (7 bases each). In germline, CDR1 is MNHNY, CDR2 SVGAGI (reference sequence). CDR3 length: 13 residues. Trimming took 4 bases from V and 9 from J, leaving 13 bases between them. In nucleotides, the CDR3 is TGTGCCAGCAGTTTAACAGGGGAGGGTGAGCAGTTCTTC. This encodes CASSLTGEGEQFF.